Reported below is one T cell receptor beta chain. This record belongs to a study of blood T cell repertoires in COVID-19. The wider study: Samples of COVID-19 (acute and convalescent) were obtained from the United States, Italy and Spain. T cells, B-cell-depleted T cells, or PBMCs provided the cDNA or gDNA that served as material.

Germline trimming cut 4 bases from V and 1 base from J; bases unmatched to any gene: 8. The CDR3 is 17 amino acids. Germline values: CDR1 SGHAT, CDR2 FQNNGV. Seattle enrolled patients during active infection and tracked them longitudinally. Original handling: The assay estimated nucleated cells by amplifying reference gene primers. TCRdb's copy holds only in-frame clones and misses some; the assay was immunoSEQ multiplex PCR. The V and J calls and clone size were taken over from that table, and D and trimming were inferred from the DNA. The data show under 200,000 clones, less than 85% seen once. The origin of this receptor is a woman between 55 and 75 years old with COVID-19, enrolled during active disease. The chain is built from TRBV11-2 and TRBJ2-1, with TRBD2 matching 9 bases. Sequencing was performed on peripheral blood. CDR3 nucleotides: TGTGCCAGCAGCTCCCGGGGTAGCGGGGGTTCCTACAATGAGCAGTTCTTC. Translated, it gives CASSSRGSGGSYNEQFF.